This entry describes one T cell receptor beta chain. This sample is part of a study of shared clonotypes between healthy human individuals. Repertoires were generated with immunoSEQ multiplex PCR, while TCRdb's copy carries only in-frame clones and drops some. The repertoire consists of over 400,000 clones, with approximately 80% occurring once and the leading ten covering 12%. Between the trimmed V and J ends, which lost 1 base and 4 bases, there was a span of 23 bases. This CDR3 has 18 residues. CDR1 is SGHNT and CDR2 is YYREEE in the germline V gene (reference sequence). This chain links TRBV5-4 with TRBJ1-2, with D tentatively TRBD1 (6 bases). Sequenced sample: PBMCs. This TCR was recovered from a middle-aged woman in good health. Some clones in this sample may be carry-over from other donors' samples. CDR3: CASSLPSGGRGLGYGYTF. The CDR3 coding sequence is TGTGCCAGCAGCTTGCCCTCGGGGGGGCGCGGACTGGGCTATGGCTACACCTTC.